Listed below are T cell receptor beta chains from one sample, sequenced in a study of T cell responses to AZD1222 COVID-19 vaccine. The table came from immunoSEQ multiplex PCR; TCRdb's copy has only in-frame clones and leaves some out. The table has more than 95,000 clones, about nine tenths seen once. Sample: peripheral blood, taken on day 0 of AZD1222 vaccination. All receptors come from an adult in good health. The CDR3 runs from the conserved cysteine through the conserved F or W. Each record gives: J gene, clone size, D gene, V gene, CDR3 protein, CDR3 DNA. D genes are given only for firm matches. The size of a clone is reported for some rows only, either as once, few or many, or as a class for expanded clones.

>TRBJ2-1|.|TRBD2|TRBV18
CASSHPTSGSIF
TGTGCCAGCTCACACCCGACTAGCGGGAGTATCTTC
>TRBJ1-2|.|.|TRBV4-2
CASRPTDTNYGYTF
TGTGCCAGCAGACCAACGGACACGAACTATGGCTACACCTTC
>TRBJ2-7|.|.|TRBV6-4
CASSWGTLGPKQYF
TGTGCCAGCAGTTGGGGCACTCTGGGCCCGAAGCAGTACTTC
>TRBJ1-6|.|.|TRBV28
CASSLRGSNSPLHF
TGTGCCAGCAGTTTAAGGGGGAGTAATTCACCCCTCCACTTT
>TRBJ1-2|.|.|TRBV11-2
CASSLASLTNYGYTF
TGTGCCAGCAGCTTAGCCTCCTTAACTAACTATGGCTACACCTTC
>TRBJ2-1|.|.|TRBV7-8
CASSLGGLGAGFF
TGTGCCAGCAGCTTAGGCGGCCTCGGGGCGGGGTTCTTC
>TRBJ1-1|.|.|TRBV30
CAWKRGSNSLSEAFF
TGTGCCTGGAAGCGGGGGAGCAATAGTTTATCTGAAGCTTTCTTT
>TRBJ1-1|.|.|TRBV11-2
CASSSPNSAEAFF
TGTGCCAGCAGCTCCCCCAACAGCGCTGAAGCTTTCTTT
>TRBJ2-1|once|TRBD2|TRBV10-3
CAISERAGGPDNEQFF
TGTGCCATCAGCGAGCGGGCGGGAGGGCCCGACAATGAGCAGTTCTTC
>TRBJ2-3|.|TRBD2|TRBV9
CASSVTSGVNTQYF
TGTGCCAGCAGCGTGACTAGCGGAGTGAATACGCAGTATTTT
>TRBJ1-2|.|.|TRBV4-1
CASSHPLVGLEGRGYTF
TGCGCCAGCAGCCATCCCTTGGTCGGGCTGGAGGGGAGAGGCTACACCTTC
>TRBJ1-2|.|.|TRBV2
CASSGLGGNYGYTF
TGTGCCAGCAGTGGGCTCGGGGGTAACTATGGCTACACCTTC
>TRBJ2-7|.|.|TRBV7-2
CASSLESGGYYEQYF
TGTGCCAGCAGCTTAGAGTCGGGCGGCTACTACGAGCAGTACTTC
>TRBJ2-1|.|.|TRBV7-9
CASSPGNEQFF
TGTGCCAGCAGCCCAGGCAATGAGCAGTTCTTC
>TRBJ2-1|.|TRBD2|TRBV3-1/TRBV3-2
CASSQDWLAGANEQFF
TGTGCCAGCAGCCAAGATTGGCTAGCGGGAGCCAATGAGCAGTTCTTC
>TRBJ2-1|.|.|TRBV3-1/TRBV3-2
CASSQDSDEQFF
TGTGCCAGCAGCCAAGATTCTGATGAGCAGTTCTTC
>TRBJ2-7|once|TRBD2|TRBV7-3
CASSLTPGLAGAEQYF
TGTGCCAGCAGCTTAACCCCCGGGCTAGCGGGAGCCGAGCAGTACTTC
>TRBJ1-5|.|.|TRBV12-3/TRBV12-4
CASSSLRDQPQHF
TGTGCCAGCAGTTCTTTAAGAGATCAGCCCCAGCATTTT
>TRBJ1-6|.|.|TRBV2
CASTRGTTNSPLHF
TGTGCCAGCACGAGGGGGACTACTAATTCACCCCTCCACTTT
>TRBJ1-1|once|.|TRBV6-4
CASSDSTDSKTSTEAFF
TGTGCCAGCAGTGACTCGACGGACTCAAAGACGAGTACTGAAGCTTTCTTT
>TRBJ2-7|.|TRBD2|TRBV6-2/TRBV6-3
CASSYFGGRYEQYF
TGTGCCAGCAGTTATTTTGGCGGGAGGTACGAGCAGTACTTC
>TRBJ2-3|.|.|TRBV5-1
CASSSNPGKGYTQYF
TGCGCCAGCAGCTCAAACCCCGGGAAAGGATATACGCAGTATTTT
>TRBJ2-5|.|.|TRBV29-1
CSVDRSIETQYF
TGCAGCGTGGACCGATCGATAGAGACCCAGTACTTC
>TRBJ1-2|.|TRBD1|TRBV5-8
CASSSDRGVNYGYTF
TGTGCCAGCAGCTCCGACAGGGGGGTTAACTATGGCTACACCTTC
>TRBJ1-2|.|TRBD1|TRBV7-9
CASSLGGNYGYTF
TGTGCCAGCAGCCTAGGGGGCAACTATGGCTACACCTTC
>TRBJ1-2|.|.|TRBV12-3/TRBV12-4
CASSLPFWGYTF
TGTGCCAGCAGTTTACCGTTCTGGGGCTACACCTTC
>TRBJ2-3|.|.|TRBV7-9
CATRWGAADTQYF
TGTGCCACCAGGTGGGGGGCGGCAGATACGCAGTATTTT
>TRBJ1-2|.|TRBD1|TRBV7-9
CASSTGGIGYTF
TGTGCCAGCAGCACAGGGGGCATTGGCTACACCTTC
>TRBJ2-1|.|TRBD1|TRBV28
CASSWGQAQFF
TGTGCCAGCAGTTGGGGACAGGCGCAGTTCTTC
>TRBJ2-1|.|.|TRBV28
CASSLMGYNEQFF
TGTGCCAGCAGTTTAATGGGGTACAATGAGCAGTTCTTC
>TRBJ1-5|.|.|TRBV7-8
CASSPRGTLSNQPQHF
TGTGCCAGCAGCCCACGGGGGACCCTTAGCAATCAGCCCCAGCATTTT
>TRBJ2-1|.|.|TRBV5-1
CASSLARSGTSYNEQFF
TGCGCCAGCAGCTTGGCCAGAAGCGGGACATCCTACAATGAGCAGTTCTTC
>TRBJ2-3|.|.|TRBV6-5
CASSYWAGSTDTQYF
TGTGCCAGCAGTTACTGGGCTGGCAGCACAGATACGCAGTATTTT
>TRBJ2-7|.|.|TRBV3-1/TRBV3-2
CASSPLASYEQYF
TGTGCCAGCAGCCCGTTGGCCTCCTACGAGCAGTACTTC
>TRBJ1-6|.|.|TRBV10-2
CASRSKNSPLHF
TGCGCCAGCAGATCTAAAAATTCACCCCTCCACTTT
>TRBJ2-7|once|TRBD2|TRBV24-1
CATSEGLAGGPINEQYF
TGTGCCACCAGTGAAGGGCTAGCGGGAGGGCCTATCAACGAGCAGTACTTC
>TRBJ1-1|.|TRBD1|TRBV2
CAGSDRVNTEAFF
TGTGCCGGCTCGGACAGGGTGAACACTGAAGCTTTCTTT
>TRBJ1-1|.|.|TRBV5-4
CASSLNTGLNTEAFF
TGTGCCAGCAGCTTAAACACAGGATTGAACACTGAAGCTTTCTTT
>TRBJ2-2|many|TRBD1|TRBV7-6
CASSPLGTANTGELFF
TGTGCCAGCAGCCCCCTCGGGACAGCTAACACCGGGGAGCTGTTTTTT
>TRBJ2-7|.|.|TRBV6-5
CASSFSRTAWAYEQYF
TGTGCCAGCAGTTTCTCCCGGACAGCTTGGGCTTACGAGCAGTACTTC
>TRBJ2-5|.|.|TRBV28
CASKPLDSPQETQYF
TGTGCCAGCAAACCCCTGGACAGCCCCCAAGAGACCCAGTACTTC
>TRBJ1-1|.|.|TRBV11-3
CASSFSLNTEAFF
TGTGCCAGCAGCTTTAGCCTGAACACTGAAGCTTTCTTT
>TRBJ2-2|.|.|TRBV5-1
CASSLAGAVTGELFF
TGCGCCAGCAGCTTGGCGGGAGCGGTCACCGGGGAGCTGTTTTTT
>TRBJ1-3|.|.|TRBV5-1
CASSLDLYGAGNTIYF
TGCGCCAGCAGCTTGGATTTGTACGGGGCTGGAAACACCATATATTTT
>TRBJ1-1|.|TRBD1|TRBV5-4
CASSPGQGTEAFF
TGTGCCAGCAGCCCGGGACAGGGTACTGAAGCTTTCTTT
>TRBJ1-6|.|.|TRBV14
CASSQDGNSPLHF
TGTGCCAGCAGCCAAGATGGGAATTCACCCCTCCACTTT
>TRBJ1-1|.|.|TRBV9
CASSSFKGTGTEAFF
TGTGCCAGCAGTTCATTTAAGGGGACGGGCACTGAAGCTTTCTTT
>TRBJ2-1|few|.|TRBV10-3
CAISGRGLENEQFF
TGTGCCATCAGTGGGAGGGGCCTCGAGAATGAGCAGTTCTTC